This TCR beta chain was recovered during a study of blood T cell repertoires in COVID-19. The germline V gene encodes CDR1 LNHDA and CDR2 SQIVND (reference sequence). CDR3 length: 14 amino acids. Trimming shortened V by 8 bases and J by 0 bases, and 11 bases separated the two germline ends. The protocol was immunoSEQ multiplex PCR, while the TCRdb copy is restricted to in-frame clones and leaves out a portion. The data hold over 150,000 clones, with around 81% observed a single time. The chain is built from TRBV19 and TRBJ1-3; unclear D gene. The clonotype originates from a man in his 70s with active or convalescent COVID-19. The sequencing sample was made of peripheral blood. The CDR3 here is CASGGGSSGNTIYF. The CDR3 coding sequence is TGTGCCAGTGGCGGAGGGAGCTCTGGAAACACCATATATTTT.